Listed here are 25 T cell receptor beta chains from one sample, sequenced in a study of blood T cell repertoires in COVID-19. The protocol was immunoSEQ multiplex PCR, while the TCRdb copy is restricted to in-frame clones and leaves out a portion. The sample has about 260,000 clones; 70% to 90% are singletons. The sequencing input was PBMCs or T cells enriched from blood (not recorded which). These receptor sequences come from a man aged 45 to 65 who had been exposed to COVID-19.

The V gene is TRBV3-1 (or the pseudogene TRBV3-2), the J gene TRBJ2-3; weak D call: TRBD2 (5 bases). The CDR3 has 17 amino acids. Germline values: CDR1 LGHDT, CDR2 YNNKEL (reference sequence). The V and J ends lost 4 bases and 1 base respectively, with 18 bases between them. Here the CDR3 reads CASSLRFGVGGTDTQYF. The CDR3 region has the DNA TGTGCCAGCAGCCTGCGTTTCGGGGTAGGAGGCACAGATACGCAGTATTTT.

The chain is built from TRBV7-8 and TRBJ2-7; 7 bases are a match to TRBD2. The CDR3 spans 14 residues. Germline assignment: CDR1 SGHVS and CDR2 FQNEAQ. V shed 5 bases and J 2 bases; nucleotides not matched to a gene: 6. The CDR3, as DNA: TGTGCCAGCAGCCAGCCGGGACTAACCTACGAGCAGTACTTC. Protein sequence: CASSQPGLTYEQYF.

This clone was found once. CDR3 in DNA: TGTGCCAGCAGTTTATACTTCCGAGTGAACACTGAAGCTTTCTTT. Protein: CASSLYFRVNTEAFF. The chain joins TRBV27 to TRBJ1-1; no reliable D call. The V and J ends lost 1 base and 0 bases respectively, with 9 bases between them. The germline V gene has CDR1 MNHEY and CDR2 SMNVEV (reference sequence). The CDR3 runs 15 residues.

The chain joins TRBV19 to TRBJ1-3; D uncertain. Germline CDR1 LNHDA, CDR2 SQIVND (reference sequence). The V gene lost 1 base and the J gene lost 4 bases, with 5 bases spanning the gap. The CDR3 length is 13 residues. CDR3 protein: CASSIGQGNTIYF. The CDR3 bases are TGTGCCAGTAGTATAGGTCAAGGAAACACCATATATTTT.

The CDR3 sequence: CAWSPGGAEETQYF. The CDR3 DNA follows: TGTGCCTGGAGCCCGGGAGGAGCAGAAGAGACCCAGTACTTC. The chain is built from TRBV30 and TRBJ2-5; 7 positions match TRBD2. The CDR3 spans 14 residues. The trim removed 3 bases at V and 3 bases at J, leaving 7 bases unmatched. Looked up from germline, CDR1 is GTSNPN and CDR2 is SVGIG (reference sequence). The full variable domain, its missing parts supplied by reference TRBV30 and TRBJ2-5, is SQTIHQWPATLVQPVGSPLSLECTVEGTSNPNLYWYRQAAGRGLQLLFYSVGIGQISSEVPQNLSASRPQDRQFILSSKKLLLSDSGFYLCAWSPGGAEETQYFGPGTRLLVL.

The chain is built from TRBV12-5 and TRBJ1-1; D is perhaps TRBD1 (6 bases). The CDR3 runs 12 residues. The ends were cut back, 2 bases at V and 8 bases at J, with 9 bases in the middle. From germline, CDR1 is LGHNT and CDR2 FRNRAP. This CDR3 is CASGLNDREAFF. Here the CDR3 DNA reads TGTGCTAGTGGTTTGAACGACAGGGAAGCTTTCTTT.

The V call is TRBV28, the J call TRBJ2-2, with 7 nucleotides matching TRBD2. The CDR3 is made up of 15 amino acids. The junction had 5 bases not matched to a gene; V was cut back by 4 bases and J by 3 bases. Looked up from germline, CDR1 is MDHEN and CDR2 is SYDVKM. CDR3 loop: CASSSWLADTGELFF. The CDR3 region has the DNA TGTGCCAGCAGTTCCTGGCTAGCGGACACCGGGGAGCTGTTTTTT.

The genes are TRBV24-1 and TRBJ2-1; 9 nucleotides align to TRBD1. Trimming took 3 bases from V and 3 from J; bases not matched to a gene: 8. This CDR3 has 17 amino acids. Germline CDR1 KGHDR, CDR2 SFDVKD. The CDR3 region has the DNA TGTGCCACCAGTGATCCCCCGGGACAGGGCTTCTACAATGAGCAGTTCTTC. Its protein is CATSDPPGQGFYNEQFF.

The chain recombines TRBV18 with TRBJ2-2; D is possibly TRBD2 (6 bases). The germline V gene has CDR1 KGHSH and CDR2 LQKENI. V lost 1 base and J 0 bases, leaving 9 bases between the germline ends. The CDR3 has 16 residues. CDR3 sequence: CASSPLAATNTGELFF. The DNA of the CDR3 is TGTGCCAGCTCACCACTAGCGGCAACGAACACCGGGGAGCTGTTTTTT.

This clone has only a few counts. V usage is TRBV7-2 and J usage is TRBJ2-2; D is unresolved. V shed 5 bases and J shed 3 bases, with 7 bases lying between them. Germline CDR1 SGHTA, CDR2 FQGNSA. CDR3 length: 13 amino acids. CDR3 in amino acids: CASSIPHTGELFF. The CDR3 nucleotides read TGTGCCAGCAGCATCCCTCACACCGGGGAGCTGTTTTTT. Full variable domain (remainder filled in from reference TRBV7-2 and TRBJ2-2): GAGVSQSPSNKVTEKGKDVELRCDPISGHTALYWYRQSLGQGLEFLIYFQGNSAPDKSGLPSDRFSAERTGGSVSTLTIQRTQQEDSAVYLCASSIPHTGELFFGEGSRLTVL.

J is TRBJ1-2 and V is TRBV3-1 (or the pseudogene TRBV3-2); 9 bases are a match to TRBD1. V lost 0 bases and J lost 4; bases outside the gene matches: 6. This CDR3 spans 16 amino acids. Germline loops: CDR1 LGHDT, CDR2 YNNKEL (reference sequence). The CDR3 sequence: CASSQDLTGGRYGYTF. DNA of the CDR3: TGTGCCAGCAGCCAAGATCTGACAGGGGGTCGCTATGGCTACACCTTC.

This chain uses TRBV11-3 with TRBJ2-1; D is perhaps TRBD2 (5 bases). The V gene lost 4 bases and the J gene lost 4 bases, with 8 bases spanning the gap. This CDR3 region has 13 residues. In germline, CDR1 is SGHNT, CDR2 YENEEA. The CDR3 reads CASSSGTYNEQFF. The CDR3 nucleotides read TGTGCCAGCAGCTCGGGAACTTACAATGAGCAGTTCTTC.

The chain employs TRBV7-3 and TRBJ1-6; D not certain. Germline V gene data show CDR1 as SGHTA and CDR2 as FQGTGA. CDR3 length equals 15 residues. Deletions cut 4 bases from V and 5 bases from J, with 12 bases between. CDR3 residues: CASSYLVGDNSPLHF. The CDR3 DNA follows: TGTGCCAGCAGCTACTTGGTGGGAGATAATTCACCCCTCCACTTT.

This clone was seen just once. The gene calls are TRBV18 and TRBJ2-5; D is possibly TRBD1 (5 bases). The CDR3 is 13 amino acids. Germline lookup yields CDR1 KGHSH and CDR2 LQKENI. Trimming took off 6 bases at V and 0 bases at J, with 8 bases between the two ends. CDR3 loop: CASSGQNQETQYF. CDR3 DNA sequence: TGTGCCAGCTCGGGGCAGAACCAAGAGACCCAGTACTTC.

This clone was seen once. This chain links TRBV6-1 with TRBJ2-6; D unclear. The germline V gene has CDR1 MNHNS and CDR2 SASEGT. The CDR3 covers 19 residues. The germline V and J ends were trimmed by 3 bases and 0 bases, with 18 bases remaining between them. The CDR3 reads CASSDPLVAASSGANVLTF. CDR3 coding DNA: TGTGCCAGCAGTGATCCTTTGGTGGCCGCTAGCTCTGGGGCCAACGTCCTGACTTTC.

The chain links TRBV5-6 to TRBJ2-5; D not certain. Germline V CDR1 and CDR2: SGHDT, YYEEEE. Trimming cost V 4 bases and J 9 bases, with 19 bases left between them. CDR3 length: 14 amino acids. The CDR3 DNA follows: TGTGCCAGCAGCCCTAGGCTGTCCGTTGAGGCCCAGTACTTC. Amino acid sequence: CASSPRLSVEAQYF.

The chain uses TRBV12-5 and TRBJ1-2; 8 nucleotides agree with TRBD1. Germline values: CDR1 LGHNT, CDR2 FRNRAP. The CDR3 covers 13 residues. The J segment lost 4 bases and the V segment lost 6 bases, leaving 4 bases of the junction unmatched. CDR3 region: CASGQTGGYGYTF. The CDR3 region has the DNA TGTGCTAGTGGCCAAACAGGGGGCTATGGCTACACCTTC.

This chain connects TRBV12-2 to TRBJ2-1; the DNA was not used to check the table's D call, TRBD2. TRBV12-2 counts as a pseudogene. This CDR3 is 16 amino acids long. CDR3 coding DNA: TGTGCAAGTCGCTTTTATAGCGGGGGGGCCTCCAATGAGCAGTTCTTC. It is translated as CASRFYSGGASNEQFF.

V usage is TRBV7-8 and J usage is TRBJ2-2; 14 bases line up with TRBD2. J lost 5 bases, V lost 5 bases, and 10 bases had no gene match. Germline V gene lookup returns CDR1 SGHVS and CDR2 FQNEAQ. The CDR3 has 18 residues. Written as DNA, the CDR3 is TGTGCCAGCAGCCTAGACCCCGGGACTAGCGGGGGAACCGGGGAGCTGTTTTTT. Its protein is CASSLDPGTSGGTGELFF.

The chain uses TRBV5-1 and TRBJ2-2, with D possibly matching TRBD1 (6 bases). The length of the CDR3 is 16 residues. V was cut by 2 bases and J by 5 bases, with 16 bases left in between. Germline V gene data show CDR1 as SGHRS and CDR2 as YFSETQ. CDR3 region: CASSLLTGRGTGELFF. The CDR3 DNA is TGCGCCAGCAGCTTACTCACAGGGCGAGGAACCGGGGAGCTGTTTTTT.

The genes are TRBV28 and TRBJ1-4, with D possibly TRBD1 on 5 matching bases. Trimming removed 2 bases at V and 6 bases at J, with 10 bases between. This CDR3 is built from 14 residues. Germline V CDR1 and CDR2: MDHEN, SYDVKM. The CDR3: CASSLGGGDEKLFF. CDR3 nucleotides: TGTGCCAGCAGTTTAGGGGGAGGGGATGAAAAACTGTTTTTT. The entire variable domain, with the rest obtained from reference TRBV28 and TRBJ1-4, is as follows: DVKVTQSSRYLVKRTGEKVFLECVQDMDHENMFWYRQDPGLGLRLIYFSYDVKMKEKGDIPEGYSVSREKKERFSLILESASTNQTSMYLCASSLGGGDEKLFFGSGTQLSVL.

CDR3 protein: CASSSGGQGEIEAFF. DNA of the CDR3: TGTGCCAGCAGCTCCGGGGGACAGGGTGAGATAGAAGCTTTCTTT. This rearrangement joins TRBV7-8 to TRBJ1-1; 9 nucleotides match TRBD1. The trim removed 4 bases at V and 8 bases at J, leaving 11 bases unmatched. There are 15 residues in the CDR3. CDR1 is SGHVS and CDR2 is FQNEAQ in the germline V gene.

This rearrangement joins TRBV5-1 to TRBJ2-3; D is possibly TRBD2 (7 bases). In germline, CDR1 is SGHRS, CDR2 YFSETQ. The CDR3 runs 16 residues. V lost 4 bases and J lost 2, with 17 bases in between. CDR3 loop: CASSLGGGGPTDTQYF. In DNA, the CDR3 is TGCGCCAGCAGCCTGGGGGGCGGGGGCCCCACAGATACGCAGTATTTT.

This chain uses TRBV27 with TRBJ1-4, with D possibly TRBD1 on 5 matching bases. The CDR3 consists of 17 residues. The V gene lost 6 bases and the J gene lost 1 base, with 18 bases spanning the gap. Germline-derived CDR1 and CDR2 are MNHEY and SMNVEV (reference sequence). The CDR3 DNA reads as TGTGCCAGCAGCCCCCGTGGGGGAGGGCGAACTAATGAAAAACTGTTTTTT. Its protein product is CASSPRGGGRTNEKLFF.

This sequence joins TRBV28 and TRBJ2-3; 8 bases are shared with TRBD2. Germline-derived CDR1 and CDR2 are MDHEN and SYDVKM. Germline trimming cut 6 bases from V and 4 bases from J; bases unmatched to any gene: 15. The length of the CDR3 is 17 residues. CDR3 sequence reads: CASSSGTRDMWADTQYF. CDR3 coding DNA: TGTGCCAGCAGCTCAGGGACTAGGGATATGTGGGCAGATACGCAGTATTTT. The full variable domain, completed using reference TRBV28 and TRBJ2-3, is DVKVTQSSRYLVKRTGEKVFLECVQDMDHENMFWYRQDPGLGLRLIYFSYDVKMKEKGDIPEGYSVSREKKERFSLILESASTNQTSMYLCASSSGTRDMWADTQYFGPGTRLTVL.